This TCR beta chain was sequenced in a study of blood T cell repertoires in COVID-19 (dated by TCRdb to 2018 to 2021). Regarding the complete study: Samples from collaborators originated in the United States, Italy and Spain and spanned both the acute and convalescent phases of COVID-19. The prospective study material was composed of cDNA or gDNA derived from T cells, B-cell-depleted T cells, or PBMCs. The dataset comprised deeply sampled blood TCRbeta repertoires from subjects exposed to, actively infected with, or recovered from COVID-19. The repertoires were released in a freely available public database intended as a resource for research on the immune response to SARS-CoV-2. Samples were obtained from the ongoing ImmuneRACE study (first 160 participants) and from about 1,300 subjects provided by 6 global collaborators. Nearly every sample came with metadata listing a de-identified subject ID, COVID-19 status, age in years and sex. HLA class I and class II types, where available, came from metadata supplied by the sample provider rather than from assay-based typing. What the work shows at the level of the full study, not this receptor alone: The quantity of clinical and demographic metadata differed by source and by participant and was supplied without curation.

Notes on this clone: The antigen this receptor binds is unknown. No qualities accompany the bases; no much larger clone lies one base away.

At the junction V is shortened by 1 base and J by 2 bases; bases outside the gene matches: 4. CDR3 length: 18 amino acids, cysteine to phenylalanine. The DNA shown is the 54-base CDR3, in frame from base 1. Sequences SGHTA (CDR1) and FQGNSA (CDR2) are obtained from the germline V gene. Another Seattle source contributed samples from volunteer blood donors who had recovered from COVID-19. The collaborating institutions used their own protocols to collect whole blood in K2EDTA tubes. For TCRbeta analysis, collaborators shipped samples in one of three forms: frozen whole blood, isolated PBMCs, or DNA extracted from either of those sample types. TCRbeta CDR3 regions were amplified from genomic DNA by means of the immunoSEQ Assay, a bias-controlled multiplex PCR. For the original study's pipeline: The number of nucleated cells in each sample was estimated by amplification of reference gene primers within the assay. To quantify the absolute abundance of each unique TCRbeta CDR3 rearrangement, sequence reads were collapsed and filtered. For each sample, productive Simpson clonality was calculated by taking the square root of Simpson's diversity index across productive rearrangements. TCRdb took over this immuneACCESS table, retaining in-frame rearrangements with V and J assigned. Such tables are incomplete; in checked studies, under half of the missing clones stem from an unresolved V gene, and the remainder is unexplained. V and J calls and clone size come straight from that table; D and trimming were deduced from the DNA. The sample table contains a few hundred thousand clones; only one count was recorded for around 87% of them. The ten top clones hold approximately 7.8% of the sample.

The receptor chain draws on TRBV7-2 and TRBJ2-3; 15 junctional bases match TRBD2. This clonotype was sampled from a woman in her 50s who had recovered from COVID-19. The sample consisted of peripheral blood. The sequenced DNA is TGTGCCAGCAGCTTAGTGGGACTAGCGGGAGGTTTCACAGATACGCAGTATTTT. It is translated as CASSLVGLAGGFTDTQYF.